Shown below are 9 T cell receptor beta chains from a single sample sequenced in a study of blood T cell dynamics during melanoma immunotherapy. Time point reported: week 3, after first cycle of checkpoint inhibitor. Assay used: immunoSEQ multiplex PCR; TCRdb lists only in-frame clones, some missing. The sample yields about 12,000 clones, around 89% seen once. Sample: blood, taken from a patient treated with checkpoint blockade. Receptor source: a human donor with melanoma.

The V and J genes are TRBV4-1 and TRBJ1-4; 12 positions match TRBD1. The CDR3 consists of 17 residues. The V gene's germline CDR1 is MGHRA and CDR2 YSYEKL. With 3 bases clipped from V and 3 bases from J, the junction kept 5 bases outside the gene matches. CDR3 amino acids: CASSQGDRGRANEKLFF. The DNA of the CDR3 is TGCGCCAGCAGCCAGGGGGACAGGGGGCGAGCTAATGAAAAACTGTTTTTT.

This clone was seen more than once but under ten times. The rearrangement uses TRBV19 and TRBJ1-6; no reliable D call. Germline V gene data show CDR1 as LNHDA and CDR2 as SQIVND (reference sequence). V lost 7 bases and J 5 bases, leaving 12 bases between the germline ends. The CDR3 is 14 amino acids. The CDR3 region has the DNA TGTGCCAGTAAAAAGGGTATCCATAATTCACCCCTCCACTTT. Translation gives CASKKGIHNSPLHF.

This sequence joins TRBV7-2 and TRBJ2-7; D is unresolved. V shed 3 bases and J shed 0 bases, with 9 bases lying between them. Germline CDR1 and CDR2: SGHTA and FQGNSA. This CDR3 has 14 amino acids. CDR3 protein: CASSFSAPSYEQYF. CDR3 DNA: TGTGCCAGCAGCTTTTCCGCGCCCTCCTACGAGCAGTACTTC.

J is TRBJ2-2 and V is TRBV18, with 8 bases lining up with TRBD2. This CDR3 region has 14 residues. The germline V gene has CDR1 KGHSH and CDR2 LQKENI. V was pared by 5 bases and J by 7 bases, with 6 bases of the junction left unmatched. The CDR3: CASSSTSANGELFF. The CDR3 nucleotides read TGTGCCAGCTCATCGACTAGCGCCAACGGGGAGCTGTTTTTT. The full variable domain, its missing parts supplied by reference TRBV18 and TRBJ2-2, is NAGVMQNPRHLVRRRGQEARLRCSPMKGHSHVYWYRQLPEEGLKFMVYLQKENIIDESGMPKERFSAEFPKEGPSILRIQQVVRGDSAAYFCASSSTSANGELFFGEGSRLTVL.

The count of this clone is one. The V and J genes are TRBV27 and TRBJ2-7; 13 nucleotides match TRBD2. Germline assignment: CDR1 MNHEY and CDR2 SMNVEV (reference sequence). The junction had 2 bases not matched to a gene; V was cut back by 6 bases and J by 3 bases. The length of the CDR3 is 14 residues. The CDR3 is CASRRLAGGYEQYF. CDR3 DNA: TGTGCCAGCAGGCGACTAGCGGGAGGCTACGAGCAGTACTTC.

The chain uses TRBV5-6 and TRBJ2-1; D is unclear. CDR1 and CDR2 (germline): SGHDT, YYEEEE. V lost 3 bases to trimming and J lost 2 bases, with 9 bases between them. CDR3 length equals 14 residues. CDR3 bases: TGTGCCAGCAGCTCCCCCCGGACCTACAATGAGCAGTTCTTC. Translation gives CASSSPRTYNEQFF. The whole variable domain, filled in from reference TRBV5-6 and TRBJ2-1, reads DAGVTQSPTHLIKTRGQQVTLRCSPKSGHDTVSWYQQALGQGPQFIFQYYEEEERQRGNFPDRFSGHQFPNYSSELNVNALLLGDSALYLCASSSPRTYNEQFFGPGTRLTVL.

This chain joins TRBV30 and TRBJ2-1; 10 bases line up with TRBD2. Germline V CDR1 and CDR2: GTSNPN, SVGIG (reference sequence). With 3 bases clipped from V and 8 bases from J, the junction kept 10 bases outside the gene matches. The CDR3 is 15 residues long. The chain's CDR3 is CAWRLAGYNRDEQFF. The CDR3 nucleotides read TGTGCCTGGAGACTAGCGGGATATAATAGGGATGAGCAGTTCTTC.

The chain carries TRBV5-6 and TRBJ2-7; the D is unclear. Germline V gives CDR1 SGHDT, CDR2 YYEEEE. The CDR3 is 13 residues long. Trimming removed 5 bases at V and 5 bases at J, with 14 bases between. In nucleotides, the CDR3 is TGTGCCAGCAGACGGAAGGGTGCAGACGAGCAGTACTTC. It specifies CASRRKGADEQYF. The full variable domain, completed using reference TRBV5-6 and TRBJ2-7, is DAGVTQSPTHLIKTRGQQVTLRCSPKSGHDTVSWYQQALGQGPQFIFQYYEEEERQRGNFPDRFSGHQFPNYSSELNVNALLLGDSALYLCASRRKGADEQYFGPGTRLTVT.

The V gene is TRBV7-2, the J gene TRBJ2-7; TRBD2 might be the D (7 bases). The CDR3 has 15 amino acids. Per germline, CDR1 SGHTA and CDR2 FQGNSA. V lost 1 base, J lost 3 bases, and 13 bases lay in between. CDR3 loop: CASSLGGGGVYEQYF. The CDR3 DNA reads as TGTGCCAGCAGCTTAGGAGGAGGGGGGGTCTACGAGCAGTACTTC.